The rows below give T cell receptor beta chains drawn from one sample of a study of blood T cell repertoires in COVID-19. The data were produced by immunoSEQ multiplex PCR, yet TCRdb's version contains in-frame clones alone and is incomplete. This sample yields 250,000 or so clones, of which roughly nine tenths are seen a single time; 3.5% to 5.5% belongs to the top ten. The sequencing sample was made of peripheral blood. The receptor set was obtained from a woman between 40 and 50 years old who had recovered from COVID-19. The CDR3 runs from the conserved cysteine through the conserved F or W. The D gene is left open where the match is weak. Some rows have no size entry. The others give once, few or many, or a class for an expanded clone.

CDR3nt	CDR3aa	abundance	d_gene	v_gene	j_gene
TGTGCCAGCAGTTTTAAAACAGGGGAGGACTATGGCTACACCTTC	CASSFKTGEDYGYTF	.	TRBD1	TRBV6-6	TRBJ1-2
TGTGCCAGCAGTTATGGCGGAAACTATGGCTACACCTTC	CASSYGGNYGYTF	.	.	TRBV6-5	TRBJ1-2
TGTGCCAGCATTCATAGCGGGGTGGAGACCCAGTACTTC	CASIHSGVETQYF	.	TRBD2	TRBV28	TRBJ2-5
TGTGCCTGGAGCGGACAGGGGGTAAGGGGTCAGCCCCAGCATTTT	CAWSGQGVRGQPQHF	.	TRBD1	TRBV30	TRBJ1-5
TGTGCCAGCAGCCGCGGGGAGTCACGCACAGATACGCAGTATTTT	CASSRGESRTDTQYF	.	.	TRBV6-5	TRBJ2-3
TGTGCCAGTAGTACCCAGAGCGGGAGGGCAGACAATGAGCAGTTCTTC	CASSTQSGRADNEQFF	.	TRBD2	TRBV19	TRBJ2-1
TGCAGTGCTAGTGCTGGGACAGGACTCTCCTACGAGCAGTACTTC	CSASAGTGLSYEQYF	.	TRBD1	TRBV20-1	TRBJ2-7
TGTGCCAGCAGAAACGGACAGGGCAGTGGCTACGAGCAGTACTTC	CASRNGQGSGYEQYF	.	TRBD1	TRBV27	TRBJ2-7
TGTGCCAGCAGCACTCGGACCGGCGGGGAGACCCAGTACTTC	CASSTRTGGETQYF	.	.	TRBV7-9	TRBJ2-5
TGTGCCAGCAGCTATCATAGACCGGGACAGGGTGCCGAGCAGTACTTC	CASSYHRPGQGAEQYF	once	TRBD1	TRBV11-2	TRBJ2-7
TGTGCCAGCAGCTTAGGTCTGAGGAATGAGCAGTTCTTC	CASSLGLRNEQFF	once	.	TRBV11-3	TRBJ2-1
TGTGCCAGCTCACCTGCAACAGGTTTAAACTATGGCTACACCTTC	CASSPATGLNYGYTF	.	.	TRBV18	TRBJ1-2
TGTGCCAGCAGCCACCTAGCGGGGGGACACAATGAGCAGTTCTTC	CASSHLAGGHNEQFF	.	TRBD2	TRBV3-1/TRBV3-2	TRBJ2-1
TGCAGCGTTGAATTGTATAATGAGCAGTTCTTC	CSVELYNEQFF	.	.	TRBV29-1	TRBJ2-1
TGTGCCTGGAGTCTCGGACAGGGAGCGGAAAAGACCCAGTACTTC	CAWSLGQGAEKTQYF	.	TRBD1	TRBV30	TRBJ2-5
TGTGCCAGTAACGGACTAAGGGGCGCAAAACTGTTTTTT	CASNGLRGAKLFF	.	.	TRBV19	TRBJ1-4
TGTGCCAGCGCTCCTTGGGACAAGATGAACACTGAAGCTTTCTTT	CASAPWDKMNTEAFF	.	.	TRBV27	TRBJ1-1
TGTGCCACCAGTGATCCCGGACAGGGCAATCGTAAAGAGACCCAGTACTTC	CATSDPGQGNRKETQYF	.	TRBD1	TRBV24-1	TRBJ2-5
TGCGCCAGCAGCCAACAGGGCGGCGTACCTGGTGAAGCTTTCTTT	CASSQQGGVPGEAFF	few	.	TRBV4-1	TRBJ1-1
TGCGCCAGCAGCTTGGGGGACAGGAGCTCTGGGGCCAACGTCCTGACTTTC	CASSLGDRSSGANVLTF	.	TRBD1	TRBV5-1	TRBJ2-6
TGTGCCAGCAGCCCAACAGGGGTCGGGGAGCTGTTTTTT	CASSPTGVGELFF	once	TRBD1	TRBV11-2	TRBJ2-2
TGTGCCAGCAGTGGTTCTTTGGACAGTCTCTATGGCTACACCTTC	CASSGSLDSLYGYTF	.	.	TRBV25-1	TRBJ1-2
TGTGCCACCAGCACAGGCAGGGGCATGAACACTGAAGCTTTCTTT	CATSTGRGMNTEAFF	once	.	TRBV15	TRBJ1-1
TGTGCCAGCAGCGTAAGCATCCACGGGGAGCTGTTTTTT	CASSVSIHGELFF	.	.	TRBV9	TRBJ2-2
TGTGCCAGCAGCTTGGAACCCCGGCGGTCTCACAATGAGCAGTTCTTC	CASSLEPRRSHNEQFF	.	.	TRBV5-4	TRBJ2-1
TGCGCCAGCAGCCCCCGGACTAGTCCAAGTTTACACAATGAGCAGTTCTTC	CASSPRTSPSLHNEQFF	.	TRBD2	TRBV4-3	TRBJ2-1
TGTGCCAGCAGCTTGGGGGCTAGCGGCTCCTACAATGAGCAGTTCTTC	CASSLGASGSYNEQFF	.	TRBD2	TRBV5-4	TRBJ2-1
TGTGCCAGCAGTGGCCTAGCGGGTGTCGAAGGTGAGCAGTTCTTC	CASSGLAGVEGEQFF	.	TRBD2	TRBV2	TRBJ2-1
TGTGCCAGCAGTTACCTCCTAAGCTCCTACAATGAGCAGTTCTTC	CASSYLLSSYNEQFF	.	.	TRBV6-6	TRBJ2-1
TGTGCCAGCAGCCTAAACAGGGACGGGCTCGAGCAGTACTTC	CASSLNRDGLEQYF	.	.	TRBV7-9	TRBJ2-7
TGTGCCTGGAGCCCGACCGGGGGGGGCACAGATACGCAGTATTTT	CAWSPTGGGTDTQYF	.	TRBD2	TRBV30	TRBJ2-3
TGCGCCAGCAGCTTGCAGCGTTCCTACGAGCAGTACTTC	CASSLQRSYEQYF	.	.	TRBV5-1	TRBJ2-7
TGTGCCAGCAGCTTGGGAGACAGGGCATATAATTCACCCCTCCACTTT	CASSLGDRAYNSPLHF	once	TRBD1	TRBV11-2	TRBJ1-6
TGTGCCATCAGTGAGAACCGGGACAGCGAAGCTTTCTTT	CAISENRDSEAFF	.	TRBD1	TRBV10-3	TRBJ1-1
TGTGCCAGCAGCTTAGGGACTACCCGACGCCAAGAGACCCAGTACTTC	CASSLGTTRRQETQYF	.	.	TRBV7-2	TRBJ2-5